The 21 T cell receptor beta chains listed next were all sequenced from one sample in a study of CD8+CD57+ T cells in acquired aplastic anemia. It was patients with CD8+CD57+ cell expansion by flow cytometry who were chosen for sequencing. The template used for profiling TCR beta VDJ and CDR3 was genomic DNA. One entry per CDR3 protein results from TCRdb running MiXCR on the reads. The table has roughly 240,000 distinct CDR3 sequences, approximately 45% seen once. Material for sequencing was sorted CD4+, CD8+, or CD8+CD57+ T cells (not recorded which) from PBMCs. These receptors all come from a human donor with aplastic anemia.

This clonotype has ten or more counts. The chain uses TRBV13 and TRBJ2-7; D remains unclear. Trimming cost V 4 bases and J 4 bases, with 5 bases left between them. Germline CDR1 is PRHDT and CDR2 is FYEKMQ (reference sequence). CDR3 length: 11 amino acids. Here the CDR3 DNA reads TGTGCCAGCAGCTCCGATTACGAGCAGTACTTC. Its protein product is CASSSDYEQYF.

V and J are TRBV15 and TRBJ2-6, with D uncertain. There are 17 residues in the CDR3. V lost 3 bases to trimming and J lost 2 bases, with 14 bases between them. Germline CDR1 LNHNV, CDR2 YYDKDF (reference sequence). The DNA of the CDR3 is TGTGCCACCAGCAGCCACTTGGAAGGAGCTGGGGCCAACGTCCTGACTTTC. Its protein product is CATSSHLEGAGANVLTF.

Regarding this clonotype: A much larger clone lies one base from this, so it may be a read error. This chain links TRBV2 with TRBJ2-7; 9 nucleotides align to TRBD1. CDR1 and CDR2 from the germline V gene are SNHLY and FYNNEI. Trimming at V came to 5 bases and at J to 4 bases, leaving 9 bases not matched to a gene. The CDR3 is made up of 15 amino acids. The CDR3 sequence is CASSKIGTGLYEQYF. The CDR3 region has the DNA TGTGCCAGCAGTAAGATAGGGACAGGGTTATACGAGCAGTACTTC.

This clonotype was observed a handful of times. Given a much more abundant clone one base away, this may be a read error. The rearrangement uses TRBV10-3 and TRBJ1-3, with no clear D. CDR1 and CDR2 (germline): ENHRY, SYGVKD. CDR3 size: 18 residues. CDR3 coding DNA: TGTGCCATCAGTGGAAGGTGGGGAGGAGGCTACCTTGGGAACACCACATATTTT. Translating gives CAISGRWGGGYLGNTTYF.

In this sample, this clonotype turned up many times. The chain employs TRBV20-1 and TRBJ2-7, with TRBD1 identical over 8 bases. The CDR3 runs to 16 residues. Trimming cost V 6 bases and J 3 bases; bases outside gene matches: 16. Germline V lookup: CDR1 DFQATT, CDR2 SNEGSKA (reference sequence). The CDR3: CSAEKSETGVVYEQYF. The CDR3 region has the DNA TGCAGTGCAGAAAAATCGGAGACAGGGGTAGTCTACGAGCAGTACTTC.

The rearrangement uses TRBV5-6 and TRBJ1-2; no definite D call. Deletions cut 0 bases from V and 8 bases from J, with 20 bases between. This CDR3 is built from 16 residues. Germline lookup yields CDR1 SGHDT and CDR2 YYEEEE. Written as DNA, the CDR3 is TGTGCCAGCAGCTTGGCCTTTGACCCTATATTTGAAGGCTACACCTTC. It yields the protein CASSLAFDPIFEGYTF. Full variable domain (missing parts from reference TRBV5-6 and TRBJ1-2): DAGVTQSPTHLIKTRGQQVTLRCSPKSGHDTVSWYQQALGQGPQFIFQYYEEEERQRGNFPDRFSGHQFPNYSSELNVNALLLGDSALYLCASSLAFDPIFEGYTFGSGTRLTVV.

V is TRBV7-2 and J is TRBJ2-7, with 7 bases lining up with TRBD1. Unmatched junction bases numbered 11, after V lost 6 bases and J lost 0 bases. CDR1 SGHTA and CDR2 FQGNSA come from the germline V gene. This CDR3 comprises 16 residues. DNA for the CDR3: TGTGCCAGCAGTCCAACGTGGACAGGCTTCTCCTACGAGCAGTACTTC. Its translation is CASSPTWTGFSYEQYF.

The J gene is TRBJ2-7, the V gene TRBV2; 12 bases are a match to TRBD2. The CDR3 runs to 17 residues. Germline trimming cut 5 bases from V and 1 base from J; bases unmatched to any gene: 9. Germline CDR1 and CDR2: SNHLY and FYNNEI. The CDR3 loop is CASSRLAGARVSYEQYF. DNA of the CDR3: TGTGCCAGCAGTAGACTAGCGGGGGCCAGGGTGTCCTACGAGCAGTACTTC. Based on the CDR3 plus reference TRBV2 and TRBJ2-7, the full variable domain is EPEVTQTPSHQVTQMGQEVILRCVPISNHLYFYWYRQILGQKVEFLVSFYNNEISEKSEIFDDQFSVERPDGSNFTLKIRSTKLEDSAMYFCASSRLAGARVSYEQYFGPGTRLTVT.

This clonotype was picked up many times. The rearrangement uses TRBV9 and TRBJ2-5, with D perhaps matching TRBD2 (5 bases). This CDR3 has 14 amino acids. The V end was cut by 1 base, the J end by 3 bases, with 10 bases between. Germline CDR1 reads SGDLS; CDR2 reads YYNGEE. The CDR3, as DNA: TGTGCCAGCAGCGTACCGGACGGGGAAGAGACCCAGTACTTC. Its protein is CASSVPDGEETQYF.

This clonotype appeared many times. This chain joins TRBV9 and TRBJ1-3; a possible D gene is TRBD1 (6 bases). The CDR3 runs to 14 residues. V was shortened by 4 bases and J by 4 bases, with 12 bases between the two germline ends. Germline V gene sequence: CDR1 SGDLS, CDR2 YYNGEE. The CDR3 sequence: CASSLGGAGNTIYF. Here the CDR3 DNA reads TGTGCCAGCAGCCTTGGGGGGGCCGGAAACACCATATATTTT.

This clonotype was picked up many times. V is TRBV19 and J is TRBJ1-5; D perhaps matches TRBD1 (6 bases). The V gene lost 3 bases and the J gene lost 0 bases, with 15 bases spanning the gap. The CDR3 has 17 residues. Per germline, CDR1 LNHDA and CDR2 SQIVND (reference sequence). Here the CDR3 DNA reads TGTGCCAGTAGTATTCTACTGGACAGATATAGCAATCAGCCCCAGCATTTT. Translation: CASSILLDRYSNQPQHF.

The CDR3 nucleotides read TGTGCCAGCAGTTACCAGGCAGCCCCTTACGAGCAGTACTTC. It is translated as CASSYQAAPYEQYF. The chain combines TRBV6-5 with TRBJ2-7; no reliable D call. The CDR3 is made up of 14 amino acids. The V end was cut by 2 bases, the J end by 4 bases, with 12 bases between. CDR1 is MNHEY and CDR2 is SVGAGI in the germline V gene.

Note on this clonotype: A single base separates this from a much larger clone, so it may be a read error. The chain is built from TRBV5-5 and TRBJ2-2; 8 nucleotides align to TRBD2. The CDR3 extends over 16 amino acids. Germline lookup yields CDR1 SGHKS and CDR2 YYEKEE (reference sequence). The trim removed 2 bases at V and 6 bases at J, leaving 9 bases unmatched. CDR3 bases: TGTGCCAGCAGCTTATTCGAGACTAGCGTGGCCGGGGAGCTGTTTTTT. Protein sequence: CASSLFETSVAGELFF.

The CDR3 loop is CASSPGRGGDQPQQYF. CDR3 in DNA: TGCGCCAGCAGCCCTGGGCGGGGGGGTGATCAGCCCCAGCAGTACTTC. The chain links TRBV5-1 to TRBJ2-7; TRBD2 matches at 9 bases. V was clipped by 4 bases and J by 8 bases; unmatched bases: 16. CDR3 length equals 16 residues. The germline gives CDR1 SGHRS, CDR2 YFSETQ.

This clonotype was detected ten times or more. The chain recombines TRBV12-3 or TRBV12-4 with TRBJ1-3; D unresolved. CDR3 length equals 15 residues. The germline V and J ends were trimmed by 4 bases and 0 bases, with 10 bases remaining between them. CDR3 in amino acids: CASSSPTTSGNTIYF. The CDR3 DNA sequence: TGTGCCAGCAGTTCTCCGACAACCTCTGGAAACACCATATATTTT.

In its sample, this clonotype was seen a few times. This sequence joins TRBV7-2 and TRBJ1-2, with D possibly matching TRBD1 (5 bases). V dropped 2 bases and J dropped 2 bases, with 18 bases sitting between them. Germline CDR1 SGHTA, CDR2 FQGNSA. The CDR3 consists of 17 residues. CDR3 protein: CASSLQSRVTTNYGYTF. DNA for the CDR3: TGTGCCAGCAGCTTACAATCCAGGGTTACCACCAACTATGGCTACACCTTC.

The CDR3 is CASKRGLNTEAFF. In DNA, the CDR3 is TGTGCCAGCAAGAGAGGGTTGAACACTGAAGCTTTCTTT. V is TRBV6-1 and J is TRBJ1-1, with D unresolved. V lost 7 bases to trimming and J lost 0 bases, with 9 bases between them. The CDR3 totals 13 residues. Germline V gene sequence: CDR1 MNHNS, CDR2 SASEGT.

In this sample, this clonotype turned up many times. The rearrangement uses TRBV6-6 and TRBJ1-1; D not resolved. V was clipped by 8 bases and J by 7 bases, with 23 bases between them. This CDR3 contains 15 residues. Per germline, CDR1 MNHNY and CDR2 SVGAGI (reference sequence). In DNA form, the CDR3 reads TGTGCCAGCCCCGAGGTGCAGTTTGGGCCCATTGAAGCTTTCTTT. It translates to CASPEVQFGPIEAFF.

Remarks on this clonotype: Compared with germline, one end of the junction differs, possibly owing to a read error. The chain has TRBV10-3 and TRBJ2-3; D perhaps matches TRBD1 (6 bases). Germline assignment: CDR1 ENHRY and CDR2 SYGVKD. This CDR3 region has 15 residues. DNA of the CDR3: TGTGCCAGCAGTGAACAGGGTACTAGCACAGATACGCAGTATTTT. Encoded protein: CASSEQGTSTDTQYF.

J is TRBJ2-3 and V is TRBV27; tentatively, D is TRBD1 (5 bases). The CDR3 totals 15 residues. Germline V gene sequence: CDR1 MNHEY, CDR2 SMNVEV (reference sequence). Trimming stripped 7 bases from V and 2 bases from J, with 16 bases between. CDR3 sequence: CASTPLGQDTDTQYF. The CDR3 DNA is TGTGCCAGCACTCCCCTGGGGCAGGACACAGATACGCAGTATTTT.

The J gene is TRBJ1-1, the V gene TRBV27; no clear D. The CDR3 spans 14 residues. Germline CDR1 and CDR2: MNHEY and SMNVEV (reference sequence). V lost 10 bases and J 1 base, leaving 16 bases between the germline ends. CDR3 DNA: TGTGCCACCGCCCCCAATCAAAAGAACACTGAAGCTTTCTTT. Its protein product is CATAPNQKNTEAFF.